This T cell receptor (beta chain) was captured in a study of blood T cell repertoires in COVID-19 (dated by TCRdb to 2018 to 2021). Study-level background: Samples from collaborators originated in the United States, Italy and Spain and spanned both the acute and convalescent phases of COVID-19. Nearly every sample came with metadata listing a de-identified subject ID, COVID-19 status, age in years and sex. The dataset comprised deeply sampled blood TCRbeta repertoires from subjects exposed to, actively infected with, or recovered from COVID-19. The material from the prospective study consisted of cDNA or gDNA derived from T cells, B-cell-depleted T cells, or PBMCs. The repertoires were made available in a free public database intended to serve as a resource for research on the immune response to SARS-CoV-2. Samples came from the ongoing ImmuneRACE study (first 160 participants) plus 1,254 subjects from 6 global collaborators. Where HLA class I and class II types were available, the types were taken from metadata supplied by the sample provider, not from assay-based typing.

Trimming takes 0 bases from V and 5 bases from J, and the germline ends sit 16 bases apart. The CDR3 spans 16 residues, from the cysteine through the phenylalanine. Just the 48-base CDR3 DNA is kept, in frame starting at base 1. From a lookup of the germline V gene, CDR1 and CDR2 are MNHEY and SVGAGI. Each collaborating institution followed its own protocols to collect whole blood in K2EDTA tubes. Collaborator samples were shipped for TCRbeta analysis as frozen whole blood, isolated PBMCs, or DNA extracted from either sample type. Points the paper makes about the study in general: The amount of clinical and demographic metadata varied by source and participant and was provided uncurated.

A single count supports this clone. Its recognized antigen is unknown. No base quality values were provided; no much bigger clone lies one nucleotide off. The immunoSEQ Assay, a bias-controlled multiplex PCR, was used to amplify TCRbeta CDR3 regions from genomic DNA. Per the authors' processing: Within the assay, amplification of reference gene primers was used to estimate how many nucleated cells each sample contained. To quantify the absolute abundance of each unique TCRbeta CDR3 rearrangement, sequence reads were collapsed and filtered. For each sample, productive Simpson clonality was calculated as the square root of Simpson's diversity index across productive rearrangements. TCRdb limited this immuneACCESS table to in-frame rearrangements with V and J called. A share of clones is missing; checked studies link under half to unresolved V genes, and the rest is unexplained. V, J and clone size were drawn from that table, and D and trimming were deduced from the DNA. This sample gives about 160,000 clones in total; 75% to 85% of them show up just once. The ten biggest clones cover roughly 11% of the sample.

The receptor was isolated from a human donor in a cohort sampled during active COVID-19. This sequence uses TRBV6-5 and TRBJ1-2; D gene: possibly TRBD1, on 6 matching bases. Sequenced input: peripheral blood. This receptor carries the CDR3 CASSYSRPGTLYGYTF. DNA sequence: TGTGCCAGCAGTTACTCGCGTCCGGGGACACTTTATGGCTACACCTTC.